This T cell receptor (beta chain) was sequenced during a study of blood T cell repertoires in COVID-19. Data came from immunoSEQ multiplex PCR; TCRdb stores just in-frame clones and leaves some out. Of approximately 250,000 clones in the sample, about 80% are singletons; the top ten hold roughly 4%. The TCR was taken from a man under 40 with acute COVID-19. Sequencing was performed on PBMCs or T cells enriched from blood (not recorded which).

This CDR3 reads CASSTPVGGGSYGYTF. The CDR3 DNA sequence: TGTGCCAGCAGCACGCCCGTAGGGGGCGGAAGCTATGGCTACACCTTC. The chain is built from TRBV5-6 and TRBJ1-2; 7 bases are shared with TRBD1. V trimming: 4 bases; J trimming: 4 bases; junction bases outside the gene matches: 13. The CDR3 is made up of 16 amino acids. Per germline, CDR1 SGHDT and CDR2 YYEEEE.